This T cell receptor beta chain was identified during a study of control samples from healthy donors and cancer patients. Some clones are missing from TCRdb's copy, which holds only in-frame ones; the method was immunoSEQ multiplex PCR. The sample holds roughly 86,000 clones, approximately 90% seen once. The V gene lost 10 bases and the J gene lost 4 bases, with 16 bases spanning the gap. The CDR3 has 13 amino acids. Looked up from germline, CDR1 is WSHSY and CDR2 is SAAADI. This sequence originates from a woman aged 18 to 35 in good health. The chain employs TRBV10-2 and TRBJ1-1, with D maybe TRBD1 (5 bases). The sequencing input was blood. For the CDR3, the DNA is TGCGCCAACGGGATTCAGGGTGGCACTGAAGCTTTCTTT. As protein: CANGIQGGTEAFF.